This is a list of T cell receptor beta chains from one sample in a study of blood T cell repertoires in COVID-19. Method: immunoSEQ multiplex PCR; TCRdb's copy keeps in-frame clones and lacks some. Of 100,000 to 120,000 clones listed, 81% are singletons. Sequencing input: peripheral blood. The receptors originated from a man aged 45-65 years with acute or convalescent COVID-19. CDR3s include the opening cysteine and the closing phenylalanine or tryptophan. Fields, in order: clone size, J gene, D gene, V gene, CDR3 protein, CDR3 DNA. A D gene is named only where the DNA matches it firmly. Not every row has a clone size; where given, it reads once, few, many or a size class.

clone size: .; J gene: TRBJ2-1; D gene: TRBD1; V gene: TRBV29-1; CDR3 protein: CSGGQGIWNEQFF; CDR3 DNA: TGCAGCGGGGGACAGGGGATTTGGAATGAGCAGTTCTTC
clone size: .; J gene: TRBJ1-4; D gene: .; V gene: TRBV6-6; CDR3 protein: CASRSPGIDNEKLFF; CDR3 DNA: TGTGCCAGCAGATCGCCGGGAATCGATAATGAAAAACTGTTTTTT
clone size: .; J gene: TRBJ2-1; D gene: .; V gene: TRBV28; CDR3 protein: CASSLWGEANEQFF; CDR3 DNA: TGTGCCAGCAGTTTATGGGGTGAGGCCAATGAGCAGTTCTTC
clone size: .; J gene: TRBJ2-5; D gene: .; V gene: TRBV2; CDR3 protein: CASSPSYTQTQYF; CDR3 DNA: TGTGCCAGCAGTCCCTCTTACACCCAGACCCAGTACTTC
clone size: .; J gene: TRBJ1-6; D gene: TRBD1; V gene: TRBV19; CDR3 protein: CASSPGQGRNSPLHF; CDR3 DNA: TGTGCCAGTAGTCCGGGACAGGGAAGAAATTCACCCCTCCACTTT
clone size: .; J gene: TRBJ2-3; D gene: TRBD1; V gene: TRBV6-5; CDR3 protein: CASSRQGPTDTQYF; CDR3 DNA: TGTGCCAGCAGTCGACAGGGACCCACAGATACGCAGTATTTT
clone size: .; J gene: TRBJ1-2; D gene: TRBD1; V gene: TRBV19; CDR3 protein: CASSLTGAGYGYTF; CDR3 DNA: TGTGCCAGTAGTTTGACAGGGGCAGGCTATGGCTACACCTTC
clone size: .; J gene: TRBJ2-5; D gene: TRBD1; V gene: TRBV19; CDR3 protein: CASSRTGTGGLETQYF; CDR3 DNA: TGTGCCAGTAGTAGGACCGGGACAGGGGGCTTGGAGACCCAGTACTTC
clone size: few; J gene: TRBJ1-6; D gene: .; V gene: TRBV3-1/TRBV3-2; CDR3 protein: CASSQDNWALVLHF; CDR3 DNA: TGTGCCAGCAGCCAAGATAACTGGGCTTTGGTCCTCCACTTT
clone size: .; J gene: TRBJ2-2; D gene: TRBD2; V gene: TRBV9; CDR3 protein: CASSPRVSGGVGTGELFF; CDR3 DNA: TGTGCCAGCAGCCCCCGGGTTAGCGGGGGGGTGGGCACCGGGGAGCTGTTTTTT
clone size: .; J gene: TRBJ2-3; D gene: .; V gene: TRBV5-4; CDR3 protein: CASSFGGGADTQYF; CDR3 DNA: TGTGCCAGCAGCTTTGGTGGGGGCGCAGATACGCAGTATTTT
clone size: .; J gene: TRBJ1-5; D gene: TRBD1; V gene: TRBV6-5; CDR3 protein: CASSTQGGGNQPQHF; CDR3 DNA: TGTGCCAGCAGTACCCAGGGGGGCGGCAATCAGCCCCAGCATTTT
clone size: once; J gene: TRBJ1-4; D gene: .; V gene: TRBV20-1; CDR3 protein: CSVGANEKLFF; CDR3 DNA: TGCAGTGTCGGGGCTAATGAAAAACTGTTTTTT
clone size: once; J gene: TRBJ2-1; D gene: .; V gene: TRBV9; CDR3 protein: CASSVDYPSYNEQFF; CDR3 DNA: TGTGCCAGCAGCGTAGACTACCCCTCCTACAATGAGCAGTTCTTC
clone size: .; J gene: TRBJ1-4; D gene: TRBD1; V gene: TRBV19; CDR3 protein: CASSIGQEANEKLFF; CDR3 DNA: TGTGCCAGTAGTATTGGACAGGAGGCTAATGAAAAACTGTTTTTT
clone size: .; J gene: TRBJ1-4; D gene: TRBD1; V gene: TRBV3-1/TRBV3-2; CDR3 protein: CASSQVGGRGEKLFF; CDR3 DNA: TGTGCCAGCAGCCAAGTAGGGGGCAGGGGTGAAAAACTGTTTTTT
clone size: .; J gene: TRBJ2-5; D gene: TRBD2; V gene: TRBV6-2/TRBV6-3; CDR3 protein: CASSYGLAGGQETQYF; CDR3 DNA: TGTGCCAGCAGTTACGGACTAGCGGGGGGTCAAGAGACCCAGTACTTC
clone size: once; J gene: TRBJ2-7; D gene: .; V gene: TRBV28; CDR3 protein: CASSLPGGWYEQYF; CDR3 DNA: TGTGCCAGCAGTTTACCCGGGGGTTGGTACGAGCAGTACTTC
clone size: .; J gene: TRBJ1-1; D gene: .; V gene: TRBV9; CDR3 protein: CASSVGLGQGAFF; CDR3 DNA: TGTGCCAGCAGCGTAGGCTTAGGGCAGGGGGCTTTCTTT
clone size: .; J gene: TRBJ1-1; D gene: TRBD1; V gene: TRBV7-3; CDR3 protein: CASSFAGRDREIRTEAFF; CDR3 DNA: TGTGCCAGCAGCTTCGCGGGTCGGGACAGGGAGATCCGAACTGAAGCTTTCTTT
clone size: .; J gene: TRBJ1-2; D gene: TRBD1; V gene: TRBV7-2; CDR3 protein: CASSLALWTGNGYTF; CDR3 DNA: TGTGCCAGCAGCTTAGCGCTCTGGACAGGGAACGGCTACACCTTC
clone size: .; J gene: TRBJ1-1; D gene: TRBD1; V gene: TRBV12-3/TRBV12-4; CDR3 protein: CASSLRGVAFF; CDR3 DNA: TGTGCCAGCAGTCTCAGGGGGGTAGCTTTCTTT
clone size: .; J gene: TRBJ2-4; D gene: TRBD1; V gene: TRBV6-5; CDR3 protein: CASLGTGTDIQYF; CDR3 DNA: TGTGCCAGCCTCGGGACAGGGACGGACATTCAGTACTTC
clone size: .; J gene: TRBJ1-6; D gene: TRBD1; V gene: TRBV5-1; CDR3 protein: CASSLERPGGSNSPLHF; CDR3 DNA: TGCGCCAGCAGCTTGGAACGCCCAGGGGGGTCTAATTCACCCCTCCACTTT
clone size: once; J gene: TRBJ1-5; D gene: TRBD1; V gene: TRBV5-8; CDR3 protein: CASSVVRGTGAVSNQPQHF; CDR3 DNA: TGTGCCAGCAGCGTGGTTCGAGGGACAGGGGCGGTGAGCAATCAGCCCCAGCATTTT
clone size: once; J gene: TRBJ2-5; D gene: TRBD1; V gene: TRBV28; CDR3 protein: CASSARTGVRETQYF; CDR3 DNA: TGTGCCAGCAGTGCCCGGACAGGGGTGAGGGAGACCCAGTACTTC